This T cell receptor (beta chain) was sequenced during a study of Ad26.COV2.S vaccination and SARS-CoV-2 variants. Whole-study context: Donor was in the COV1001 Ad26.COV2.S trial arm. Study-wide results and caveats: Vaccine and placebo recipients had similar non-spike TCR breadth. Considerable breadth of spike-specific CD8+ and CD4+ T cell responses has reportedly been documented following vaccination.

TCRdb keeps only in-frame clones here, not all; method: immunoSEQ multiplex PCR. Of about 410,000 clones listed, about 92% are singletons. The ends lost 5 bases at V and 7 bases at J; junction bases unmatched: 12. In germline, CDR1 is SGHTA, CDR2 FQGNSA. The CDR3 has 18 residues. Details on this clone: Its antigen remains unknown.

Described treatment: 15 to 20 received Ad26.COV2.S at low or high dose, single or two shots; several received placebo; per-sample allocation not given. Specimens were obtained on day 63 following the first vaccine or placebo injection. The sequence was collected from a person between 18 and 65 years old who received the Ad26.COV2.S COVID-19 vaccine or a placebo. The input for sequencing was peripheral blood, taken in a trial of Ad26.COV2.S vaccine versus placebo. The J gene is TRBJ2-1, the V gene TRBV7-2; 15 bases map to TRBD2. CDR3 amino acids: CASSRTSGGAGSSNEQFF. CDR3 sequence (DNA): TGTGCCAGCAGCAGGACTAGCGGGGGGGCAGGTTCGAGTAATGAGCAGTTCTTC.